The 28 T cell receptor beta chains presented below share a single source sample, sequenced in a study of PD-L1 blockade in urothelial cancer. Only in-frame clones appear in the TCRdb table, and some are missing; sequencing was by immunoSEQ multiplex PCR. The sample has about 80,000 clones, roughly 90% seen once. The specimen was PBMCs, collected around atezolizumab (anti-PD-L1) treatment. The receptors originated from a woman in her 70s with urothelial cancer.

The chain couples TRBV19 to TRBJ1-2; possibly TRBD1 for D (5 bases). Trimming pared 1 base from V and 7 bases from J, leaving 16 bases between. This CDR3 is built from 15 residues. The germline V gene has CDR1 LNHDA and CDR2 SQIVND (reference sequence). This CDR3 is CASSIGVSGDAGYTF. The CDR3 nucleotides read TGTGCCAGTAGTATAGGCGTTTCGGGGGATGCTGGCTACACCTTC.

The rearrangement joins TRBV4-1 to TRBJ2-2; D gene unclear. Germline loops: CDR1 MGHRA, CDR2 YSYEKL. The V end lost 0 bases, the J end lost 0 bases, and 11 bases lay between the germline ends. The CDR3 runs to 17 residues. CDR3 in DNA: TGCGCCAGCAGCCAAGAGGTTGCACGAGCGAACACCGGGGAGCTGTTTTTT. It is translated as CASSQEVARANTGELFF.

The rearrangement links TRBV6-6 to TRBJ1-4; D perhaps matches TRBD1 (5 bases). The length of the CDR3 is 15 residues. Germline values: CDR1 MNHNY, CDR2 SVGAGI (reference sequence). V was pared by 2 bases and J by 4 bases, with 11 bases between. The CDR3 bases are TGTGCCAGCAGTTACATGAGACAGAGTAATGAAAAACTGTTTTTT. Translation: CASSYMRQSNEKLFF.

The chain joins TRBV5-1 to TRBJ1-2; D not certain. CDR3 length equals 13 residues. Germline V gene sequence: CDR1 SGHRS, CDR2 YFSETQ. Trimming removed 0 bases from V and 8 bases from J, with 11 bases in between. In nucleotides, the CDR3 is TGCGCCAGCAGCTTGGACGGGCGAGGGGGCTACACCTTC. Translating it yields CASSLDGRGGYTF.

The chain joins TRBV6-1 to TRBJ2-5; TRBD2 agrees at 8 bases. V dropped 4 bases and J dropped 5; count of bases not matched to a gene: 9. Germline assignment: CDR1 MNHNS and CDR2 SASEGT. This CDR3 has 15 residues. The CDR3 DNA sequence: TGTGCCAGCAGTGTTGGCCGGACTAGCAGTGAGACCCAGTACTTC. Its translation is CASSVGRTSSETQYF.

The chain employs TRBV4-3 and TRBJ1-1; tentative D call: TRBD1 (6 bases). The CDR3 loop spans 15 amino acids. Germline CDR1 reads LGHNA; CDR2 reads YSLEER. Deletions cut 1 base from V and 3 bases from J, with 12 bases between. As DNA, the CDR3 is TGCGCCAGCAGCCAAGGCCCAGGGGCTTACACTGAAGCTTTCTTT. This codes for CASSQGPGAYTEAFF.

The CDR3 coding sequence is TGTGCCTGGAGTGTGATCACCAAGGGAGGTGGCTACACCTTC. This sequence encodes CAWSVITKGGGYTF. The chain carries TRBV30 and TRBJ1-2; D not certain. V was shortened by 0 bases and J by 7 bases, with 15 bases between the two germline ends. The CDR3 is 14 residues long. Germline V gene data show CDR1 as GTSNPN and CDR2 as SVGIG (reference sequence).

V and J are TRBV11-2 and TRBJ2-1; 11 bases fit TRBD2. The junction had 2 bases not matched to a gene; V was cut back by 3 bases and J by 4 bases. Per germline, CDR1 SGHAT and CDR2 FQNNGV. The CDR3 runs to 15 residues. Here the CDR3 DNA reads TGTGCCAGCAGCTTTAGCGGGGGGGTTTACAATGAGCAGTTCTTC. Translating gives CASSFSGGVYNEQFF.

The J gene is TRBJ2-7, the V gene TRBV19; 7 nucleotides match TRBD1. J lost 3 bases, V lost 3 bases, and 5 bases had no gene match. This CDR3 region has 14 residues. Germline assignment: CDR1 LNHDA and CDR2 SQIVND (reference sequence). CDR3 loop: CASSIRRGNYEQYF. DNA of the CDR3: TGTGCCAGTAGTATCCGCAGGGGGAACTACGAGCAGTACTTC.

This chain links TRBV5-5 with TRBJ2-6, with unresolved D. Germline V CDR1 and CDR2: SGHKS, YYEKEE (reference sequence). V was pared by 1 base and J by 2 bases, with 19 bases between. The length of the CDR3 is 19 residues. The CDR3 reads CASSLLRLPGLAGANVLTF. CDR3 in DNA: TGTGCCAGCAGCTTGTTAAGGCTCCCAGGTCTTGCTGGGGCCAACGTCCTGACTTTC.

This chain uses TRBV7-3 with TRBJ2-3; D remains ambiguous. This CDR3 region has 13 residues. From germline, CDR1 is SGHTA and CDR2 FQGTGA. With 3 bases removed from V and 3 bases from J, the gap between germline ends came to 7 bases. The DNA for the CDR3 is TGTGCCAGCAGCTTGAGGCCTACAGATACGCAGTATTTT. Protein sequence: CASSLRPTDTQYF.

This chain uses TRBV4-1 with TRBJ2-5, with 9 bases lining up with TRBD1. V lost 0 bases and J lost 5; bases outside the gene matches: 4. CDR1 MGHRA and CDR2 YSYEKL come from the germline V gene. This CDR3 contains 15 residues. The CDR3 here is CASSQERTGDETQYF. CDR3 bases: TGCGCCAGCAGCCAAGAAAGGACAGGGGATGAGACCCAGTACTTC.

With respect to this clone: At the DNA level, this CDR3 is encoded by other sequences in the same sample as well. The chain recombines TRBV5-1 with TRBJ2-7; TRBD1 agrees at 11 bases. This CDR3 comprises 14 residues. Germline CDR1 is SGHRS and CDR2 is YFSETQ. The V and J ends lost 3 bases and 3 bases, in that order; junction bases with no gene match: 2. As DNA, the CDR3 is TGCGCCAGCAGCTCGGGGACAGGGGGCTACGAGCAGTACTTC. Protein product: CASSSGTGGYEQYF. Complete variable domain (other parts from reference TRBV5-1 and TRBJ2-7): KAGVTQTPRYLIKTRGQQVTLSCSPISGHRSVSWYQQTPGQGLQFLFEYFSETQRNKGNFPGRFSGRQFSNSRSEMNVSTLELGDSALYLCASSSGTGGYEQYFGPGTRLTVT.

This clone was seen only once. V is TRBV7-7 and J is TRBJ2-2; TRBD2 might be the D (6 bases). Germline V CDR1 and CDR2: SSHAT, FNYEAQ (reference sequence). This CDR3 has 14 residues. Trimming took off 5 bases at V and 5 bases at J, with 12 bases between the two ends. The CDR3 DNA follows: TGTGCCAGCAGCCCCCTTCGGGGGACCGGGGAGCTGTTTTTT. As protein: CASSPLRGTGELFF.

The genes are TRBV9 and TRBJ2-5, with D perhaps TRBD1 (6 bases). The CDR3 runs 13 residues. With 1 base removed from V and 2 bases from J, the gap between germline ends came to 6 bases. The germline gives CDR1 SGDLS, CDR2 YYNGEE. CDR3 residues: CASSVQGQETQYF. CDR3 coding DNA: TGTGCCAGCAGCGTACAGGGGCAAGAGACCCAGTACTTC.

The chain couples TRBV30 to TRBJ2-1; 9 bases map to TRBD2. This CDR3 spans 14 amino acids. The V gene end was trimmed by 1 base and the J gene end by 10 bases; junction bases not matched to a gene: 8. Germline CDR1 is GTSNPN and CDR2 is SVGIG (reference sequence). The CDR3 nucleotides read TGTGCCTGGAGTGCGGGCGGGGGGGCCCGCGAGCAGTTCTTC. Translation gives CAWSAGGGAREQFF.

The chain links TRBV15 to TRBJ1-2; 11 nucleotides line up with TRBD1. Germline assignment: CDR1 LNHNV and CDR2 YYDKDF (reference sequence). CDR3 size: 16 residues. V shed 8 bases, J shed 2 bases, and the junction held 10 bases outside the gene matches. CDR3 in amino acids: CATYRDRGSQNYGYTF. The CDR3, as DNA: TGTGCCACCTACCGGGACAGGGGGTCCCAAAACTATGGCTACACCTTC.

This clone was counted a single time. This chain uses TRBV11-2 with TRBJ2-2; 9 bases map to TRBD2. The CDR3 contains 15 residues. CDR1 is SGHAT and CDR2 is FQNNGV in the germline V gene. J gave up 6 bases and V 2 bases, and 4 bases lay outside the gene matches. The DNA of the CDR3 is TGTGCCAGCAGCTTATCGGGACTAGCACCCGGGGAGCTGTTTTTT. This translates into CASSLSGLAPGELFF. Drawing the rest from reference TRBV11-2 and TRBJ2-2, the complete variable domain is EAGVAQSPRYKIIEKRQSVAFWCNPISGHATLYWYQQILGQGPKLLIQFQNNGVVDDSQLPKDRFSAERLKGVDSTLKIQPAKLEDSAVYLCASSLSGLAPGELFFGEGSRLTVL.

The chain recombines TRBV28 with TRBJ1-2, with TRBD1 matching 7 bases. After removal of 5 bases from V and 6 bases from J, the junction contained 15 bases not matched to a gene. CDR1 MDHEN and CDR2 SYDVKM come from the germline V gene. CDR3 length equals 16 residues. The CDR3 region is CASSDPRDRQKHGYTF. The CDR3 nucleotides read TGTGCCAGCAGTGATCCAAGGGACAGACAAAAACATGGCTACACCTTC.

The chain employs TRBV15 and TRBJ2-7; possibly TRBD2 for D (7 bases). The germline V and J ends were trimmed by 1 base and 3 bases, with 16 bases remaining between them. Germline CDR1 LNHNV, CDR2 YYDKDF (reference sequence). The CDR3 is made up of 16 amino acids. The CDR3 here is CATSRGVGGGFYEQYF. CDR3 DNA: TGTGCCACCAGCAGAGGCGTGGGAGGGGGTTTCTACGAGCAGTACTTC.

The chain is built from TRBV4-1 and TRBJ2-4; tentative D call: TRBD2 (5 bases). V was trimmed by 4 bases and J by 1 base, leaving 14 bases between them. This CDR3 spans 16 amino acids. Germline loops: CDR1 MGHRA, CDR2 YSYEKL. For the CDR3, the DNA is TGCGCCAGCAGCCCCCCCCCGGGGTGGGCCAAAAACATTCAGTACTTC. Protein sequence: CASSPPPGWAKNIQYF.

This sequence joins TRBV19 and TRBJ2-2; D unresolved. V lost 5 bases to trimming and J lost 2 bases, with 21 bases between them. CDR1 is LNHDA, CDR2 SQIVND, per germline (reference sequence). This CDR3 is built from 18 residues. CDR3 sequence: CASSGVIRQSKNTGELFF. The DNA for the CDR3 is TGTGCCAGTAGTGGAGTAATAAGGCAGTCCAAAAACACCGGGGAGCTGTTTTTT.

This clone was recorded once. The rearrangement joins TRBV29-1 to TRBJ2-1; 7 bases agree with TRBD1. The CDR3 loop spans 13 amino acids. In germline, CDR1 is SQVTM, CDR2 ANQGSEA. The J segment lost 7 bases and the V segment lost 7 bases, leaving 10 bases of the junction unmatched. This chain's CDR3 is CSAVDRVRNEQFF. The CDR3 DNA reads as TGCAGCGCAGTTGACAGGGTTAGGAATGAGCAGTTCTTC.

The chain is built from TRBV18 and TRBJ1-2; a possible D gene is TRBD1 (6 bases). Trimming cost V 3 bases and J 7 bases, with 18 bases left between them. CDR1 KGHSH and CDR2 LQKENI come from the germline V gene. This CDR3 comprises 15 residues. The CDR3 protein is CASSPTAVRGGGYTF. The DNA of the CDR3 is TGTGCCAGCTCACCCACAGCGGTCAGGGGCGGTGGCTACACCTTC.

This sequence joins TRBV19 and TRBJ1-2; 9 nucleotides match TRBD1. J gave up 8 bases and V 6 bases, and 16 bases lay outside the gene matches. The germline gives CDR1 LNHDA, CDR2 SQIVND (reference sequence). This CDR3 has 16 amino acids. The CDR3 is CASSIYPGQGSTGYTF. For the CDR3, the DNA is TGTGCCAGTAGCATTTACCCGGGACAGGGAAGTACGGGCTACACCTTC.

The chain combines TRBV7-2 with TRBJ1-2; TRBD1 agrees at 10 bases. Germline V CDR1 and CDR2: SGHTA, FQGNSA. J was trimmed by 5 bases and V by 5 bases; bases with no gene match: 5. The CDR3 sequence is 14 residues long. The CDR3 sequence: CASSKDRGRYGYTF. Written as DNA, the CDR3 is TGTGCCAGCAGCAAAGACAGGGGGCGGTATGGCTACACCTTC.

The chain uses TRBV7-9 and TRBJ1-6; 8 positions match TRBD1. J lost 10 bases, V lost 6 bases, and 8 bases had no gene match. The CDR3 contains 14 residues. Germline CDR1 and CDR2: SEHNR and FQNEAQ (reference sequence). The CDR3 here is CASRGTGGGSPLHF. The CDR3 DNA follows: TGTGCCAGCAGGGGGACAGGCGGAGGGTCACCCCTCCACTTT. Using reference TRBV7-9 and TRBJ1-6 for the parts outside the CDR3, the full variable domain is DTGVSQNPRHKITKRGQNVTFRCDPISEHNRLYWYRQTLGQGPEFLTYFQNEAQLEKSRLLSDRFSAERPKGSFSTLEIQRTEQGDSAMYLCASRGTGGGSPLHFGNGTRLTVT.

V gene TRBV28 combines with J gene TRBJ2-4; tentatively, D is TRBD2 (7 bases). Germline V CDR1 and CDR2: MDHEN, SYDVKM. With 4 bases removed from V and 8 bases from J, the gap between germline ends came to 18 bases. This CDR3 spans 15 amino acids. The CDR3 region has the DNA TGTGCCAGCAGTTCCCCTCAGGGGAGGGGAGACATTCAGTACTTC. Encoded protein: CASSSPQGRGDIQYF.